The next 18 T cell receptor beta chains were all read from a single sample in a study of blood T cell repertoires in COVID-19. Libraries were prepared by immunoSEQ multiplex PCR; TCRdb keeps only in-frame clonotypes and omits some of them. The sample lists about 83,000 clones, around 84% occurring once. The source material was peripheral blood. The receptors were gathered from a man older than 75 with active or convalescent COVID-19.

The chain has TRBV7-3 and TRBJ2-1, with TRBD2 matching 7 bases. The V gene's germline CDR1 is SGHTA and CDR2 FQGTGA. The CDR3 has 16 residues. J lost 3 bases, V lost 1 base, and 6 bases had no gene match. DNA for the CDR3: TGTGCCAGCAGCTTAATGTCTCTAGCGGACTACAATGAGCAGTTCTTC. Its protein is CASSLMSLADYNEQFF.

The CDR3 bases are TGTGCCAGTAGGTCTCAGGGGGATCAGCCCCAGCATTTT. This translates into CASRSQGDQPQHF. This sequence joins TRBV19 and TRBJ1-5; 7 bases agree with TRBD1. The CDR3 covers 13 residues. The germline CDR1 and CDR2 sequences are LNHDA and SQIVND (reference sequence). The trim removed 6 bases at V and 5 bases at J, leaving 4 bases unmatched.

The chain recombines TRBV28 with TRBJ2-1; a weak D match, TRBD1 (5 bases). Trimming cost V 4 bases and J 0 bases, with 13 bases left between them. Germline V gives CDR1 MDHEN, CDR2 SYDVKM. The CDR3 spans 16 residues. CDR3 DNA sequence: TGTGCCAGCAGTTACGCAGGGCAAGGCTCCTACAATGAGCAGTTCTTC. This sequence encodes CASSYAGQGSYNEQFF. Filled out from reference TRBV28 and TRBJ2-1, the complete variable domain reads DVKVTQSSRYLVKRTGEKVFLECVQDMDHENMFWYRQDPGLGLRLIYFSYDVKMKEKGDIPEGYSVSREKKERFSLILESASTNQTSMYLCASSYAGQGSYNEQFFGPGTRLTVL.

The rearrangement joins TRBV4-1 to TRBJ1-1, with a possible D match to TRBD1 (5 bases). Looked up from germline, CDR1 is MGHRA and CDR2 is YSYEKL. This CDR3 spans 16 amino acids. V lost 4 bases and J lost 0, with 15 bases in between. In nucleotides, the CDR3 is TGCGCCAGCAGCCTCGGACGGACAACTATGAACACTGAAGCTTTCTTT. It translates to CASSLGRTTMNTEAFF.

This chain uses TRBV5-1 with TRBJ2-2, with TRBD2 as a possible D gene (8 bases). CDR3 length: 17 amino acids. Trimming removed 4 bases at V and 6 bases at J, with 22 bases between. Germline V gene sequence: CDR1 SGHRS, CDR2 YFSETQ. CDR3 sequence reads: CASSRDRAGGQPGELFF. The CDR3 region has the DNA TGCGCCAGCAGCCGAGACAGGGCGGGGGGTCAACCCGGGGAGCTGTTTTTT.

V is TRBV18 and J is TRBJ1-1; maybe TRBD1 (5 bases). This CDR3 region has 14 residues. The ends were cut back, 0 bases at V and 8 bases at J, with 13 bases in the middle. Looked up from germline, CDR1 is KGHSH and CDR2 is LQKENI. The CDR3 loop reads CASSPPVMRQEAFF. CDR3 bases: TGTGCCAGCTCACCACCTGTTATGAGACAGGAAGCTTTCTTT.

This chain uses TRBV19 with TRBJ1-2; TRBD1 agrees at 11 bases. The CDR3 has 14 amino acids. V shed 6 bases, J shed 7 bases, and the junction held 7 bases outside the gene matches. CDR1 is LNHDA, CDR2 SQIVND, per germline (reference sequence). CDR3 protein: CASSLGQGAFGYTF. The CDR3 DNA is TGTGCCAGTAGCCTCGGACAGGGGGCCTTTGGCTACACCTTC.

The chain recombines TRBV5-4 with TRBJ1-1; no definite D call. The V gene's germline CDR1 is SGHNT and CDR2 YYREEE (reference sequence). The CDR3 contains 12 residues. The V gene lost 6 bases and the J gene lost 4 bases, with 10 bases spanning the gap. CDR3 in DNA: TGTGCCAGCACCGCGGCGGGCACTGAAGCTTTCTTT. Protein product: CASTAAGTEAFF.

V gene TRBV20-1 combines with J gene TRBJ1-1; D call uncertain. V was trimmed by 5 bases and J by 8 bases, leaving 12 bases between them. The CDR3 contains 11 residues. CDR1 is DFQATT and CDR2 is SNEGSKA in the germline V gene (reference sequence). The CDR3 DNA follows: TGCAGTGCTGGTGTTCTCCCGGAAGCTTTCTTT. Translation: CSAGVLPEAFF.

This sequence joins TRBV28 and TRBJ1-4; 9 positions match TRBD1. Germline V lookup: CDR1 MDHEN, CDR2 SYDVKM. Losses at the gene ends were 3 bases for V and 7 bases for J; bases not matched to a gene: 6. The CDR3 runs to 15 residues. For the CDR3, the DNA is TGTGCCAGCAGTTTTACCCGGACAGGGGCTGAAAAACTGTTTTTT. Protein product: CASSFTRTGAEKLFF.

J is TRBJ2-1 and V is TRBV30; D uncertain. The V gene's germline CDR1 is GTSNPN and CDR2 SVGIG (reference sequence). V was trimmed by 2 bases and J by 10 bases, leaving 9 bases between them. This CDR3 contains 11 residues. The CDR3 coding sequence is TGTGCCTGGAGTATCAGGATGGAGCAGTTCTTC. As protein: CAWSIRMEQFF. The complete variable domain, with remaining parts taken from reference TRBV30 and TRBJ2-1, reads SQTIHQWPATLVQPVGSPLSLECTVEGTSNPNLYWYRQAAGRGLQLLFYSVGIGQISSEVPQNLSASRPQDRQFILSSKKLLLSDSGFYLCAWSIRMEQFFGPGTRLTVL.

The CDR3 here is CASSFREGPYNEQFF. The CDR3 DNA is TGTGCCAGCAGCTTTCGGGAGGGTCCATACAATGAGCAGTTCTTC. The chain employs TRBV11-3 and TRBJ2-1; 8 bases are shared with TRBD2. The germline gives CDR1 SGHNT, CDR2 YENEEA. The CDR3 is 15 residues long. V lost 3 bases to trimming and J lost 4 bases; unmatched junction nucleotides: 5. The full variable domain, its missing parts supplied by reference TRBV11-3 and TRBJ2-1, is EAGVVQSPRYKIIEKKQPVAFWCNPISGHNTLYWYLQNLGQGPELLIRYENEEAVDDSQLPKDRFSAERLKGVDSTLKIQPAELGDSAVYLCASSFREGPYNEQFFGPGTRLTVL.

The genes are TRBV5-1 and TRBJ2-2, with TRBD2 matching 8 bases. The CDR3 spans 16 residues. J lost 5 bases, V lost 0 bases, and 6 bases had no gene match. Looked up from germline, CDR1 is SGHRS and CDR2 is YFSETQ. Here the CDR3 DNA reads TGCGCCAGCAGCTTGGTGGTAGCGGGGTCAACCGGGGAGCTGTTTTTT. It codes for CASSLVVAGSTGELFF.

This rearrangement joins TRBV5-8 to TRBJ1-1; maybe TRBD1 (6 bases). The germline gives CDR1 SGHTS, CDR2 YDEGEE. V lost 6 bases and J lost 0, with 18 bases in between. This CDR3 spans 16 amino acids. The CDR3: CASISRSRGLNTEAFF. The CDR3, as DNA: TGTGCCAGCATCTCCCGGTCAAGGGGGTTGAACACTGAAGCTTTCTTT.

The chain links TRBV7-9 to TRBJ1-5; D call uncertain. Trimming cost V 1 base and J 3 bases, with 7 bases left between them. Germline V CDR1 and CDR2: SEHNR, FQNEAQ (reference sequence). The length of the CDR3 is 14 residues. The CDR3 loop reads CASSLGADNQPQHF. In DNA, the CDR3 is TGTGCCAGCAGCTTAGGGGCAGACAATCAGCCCCAGCATTTT.

This chain's CDR3 is CASSPSGSGIFEQYV. CDR3 DNA sequence: TGTGCCAGCAGCCCGTCGGGGAGCGGGATTTTCGAGCAGTACGTC. The chain recombines TRBV11-3 with TRBJ2-7; 7 nucleotides agree with TRBD2. Germline CDR1 reads SGHNT; CDR2 reads YENEEA. V gave up 5 bases and J gave up 6 bases; unmatched junction bases: 13. This CDR3 is built from 15 residues.

V gene TRBV27 combines with J gene TRBJ1-4; possible D gene TRBD1, 5 bases. The CDR3 loop spans 14 amino acids. V lost 3 bases and J 4 bases, leaving 9 bases between the germline ends. Looked up from germline, CDR1 is MNHEY and CDR2 is SMNVEV (reference sequence). The CDR3 loop is CASSLSRGNEKLFF. In DNA form, the CDR3 reads TGTGCCAGCAGTTTGAGTAGGGGTAATGAAAAACTGTTTTTT. The full variable domain, in which reference TRBV27 and TRBJ1-4 provide the parts outside the CDR3, is EAQVTQNPRYLITVTGKKLTVTCSQNMNHEYMSWYRQDPGLGLRQIYYSMNVEVTDKGDVPEGYKVSRKEKRNFPLILESPSPNQTSLYFCASSLSRGNEKLFFGSGTQLSVL.

The chain has TRBV28 and TRBJ1-4; 12 nucleotides agree with TRBD1. J lost 7 bases, V lost 7 bases, and 7 bases had no gene match. Germline V CDR1 and CDR2: MDHEN, SYDVKM. CDR3 length equals 15 residues. The CDR3 nucleotides are TGTGCCAGCAAAGGGGGGACAGGGGGCGGTGAAAAACTGTTTTTT. Translating gives CASKGGTGGGEKLFF.